These T cell receptor beta chains were read from a single sample in a study of human T cells and chemical hapten exposure. MiXCR, applied by TCRdb to the RACE reads, yields one record per CDR3 protein. The data hold 75,000 to 100,000 distinct CDR3 sequences, with under 12% observed a single time. The sample in question was whole blood, obtained in connection with sensitization to the hapten diphenylcyclopropenone (DPC). All receptors come from a man aged 35 to 55 with alopecia areata. Some clones in this sample may be carry-over from other donors' samples. Each CDR3 is given with its conserved first and last residue. Fields, in order: clone size, V gene, D gene, J gene, CDR3 DNA, CDR3 protein. The D gene is left open where the match is weak. Rows give clone size only sometimes, using once, few, many, or a class for an expanded clone.

.,TRBV29-1,.,TRBJ2-2,TGCAGCGTTGAGGAACAGTCGAACACCGGGGAGCTGTTTTTT,CSVEEQSNTGELFF
many,TRBV29-1,TRBD2,TRBJ2-1,TGCAGCGTTGATGTTGCGGGAGGGCCGCAGGAGCAGTTCTTC,CSVDVAGGPQEQFF
few,TRBV14,.,TRBJ2-3,TGTGCCAGCAGCTGGGCCTGGAAAGATACGCAGTATTTT,CASSWAWKDTQYF
many,TRBV5-1,.,TRBJ2-1,TGCGCCAGCAGCTCTACAGGAAACAATGAGCAGTTCTTC,CASSSTGNNEQFF
few,TRBV3-1,TRBD1,TRBJ2-7,TGTGCCAGCAGCCCCGGGACAGGGTACTGGGAGCAGTACTTC,CASSPGTGYWEQYF
many,TRBV20-1,.,TRBJ2-3,TGCAGTGCTACCCTCTTAGATACGCAGTATTTT,CSATLLDTQYF
.,TRBV7-9,TRBD1,TRBJ1-5,TGTGCCAGCAGTTCCGGACAGGGGGCGCGGCAGCCCCAGCATTTT,CASSSGQGARQPQHF
.,TRBV30,TRBD1,TRBJ1-1,TGTGCCTGGAGTGTACGTGGCAGGGGGCTAACTGAAGCTTTCTTT,CAWSVRGRGLTEAFF
.,TRBV2,TRBD1,TRBJ1-5,TGTGCCAGAAGGGACAGGGGGGCCCCTCAGCCCCAGCATTTT,CARRDRGAPQPQHF
.,TRBV28,.,TRBJ2-1,TGTGCCAGCAGTTCTAGACCGGGGCATAAACTAAGCTCCTACAATGAGCAGTTCTTC,CASSSRPGHKLSSYNEQFF
few,TRBV4-2,TRBD1,TRBJ2-5,TGTGCCAGCAGCCAAGACGGACAGGGGGCGGGAGAGACCCAGTACTTC,CASSQDGQGAGETQYF
few,TRBV11-2,.,TRBJ1-5,TGTGCCAGCAGCACCGACAGGAATCAGCCCCAGCATTTT,CASSTDRNQPQHF
.,TRBV20-1,TRBD1,TRBJ2-3,TGCAGTGCTAGAAAGGGGGCCGGTGATACGCAGTATTTT,CSARKGAGDTQYF